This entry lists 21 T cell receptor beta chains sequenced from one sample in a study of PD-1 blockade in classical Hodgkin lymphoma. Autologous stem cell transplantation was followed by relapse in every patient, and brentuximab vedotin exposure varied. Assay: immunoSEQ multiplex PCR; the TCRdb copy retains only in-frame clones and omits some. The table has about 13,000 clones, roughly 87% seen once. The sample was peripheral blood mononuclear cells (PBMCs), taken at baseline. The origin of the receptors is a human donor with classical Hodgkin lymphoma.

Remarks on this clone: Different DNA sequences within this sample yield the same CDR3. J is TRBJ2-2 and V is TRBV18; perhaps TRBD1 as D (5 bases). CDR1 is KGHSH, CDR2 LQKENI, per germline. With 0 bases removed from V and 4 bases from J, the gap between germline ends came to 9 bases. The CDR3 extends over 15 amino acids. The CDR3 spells CASSPPGRVTGELFF. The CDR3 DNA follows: TGTGCCAGCTCACCACCGGGCAGGGTCACCGGGGAGCTGTTTTTT.

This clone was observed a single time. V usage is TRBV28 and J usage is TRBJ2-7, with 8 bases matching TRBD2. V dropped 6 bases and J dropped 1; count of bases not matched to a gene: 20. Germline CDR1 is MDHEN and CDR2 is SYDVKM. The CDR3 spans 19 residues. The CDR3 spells CASSPGREGFGRVSYEQYF. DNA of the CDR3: TGTGCCAGCAGCCCTGGACGGGAGGGGTTCGGGAGGGTATCCTACGAGCAGTACTTC.

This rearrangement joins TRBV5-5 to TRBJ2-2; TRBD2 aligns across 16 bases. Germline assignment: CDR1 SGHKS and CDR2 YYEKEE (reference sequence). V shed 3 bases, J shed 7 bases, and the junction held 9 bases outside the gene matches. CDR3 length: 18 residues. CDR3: CASSSGTSGRAYGGELFF. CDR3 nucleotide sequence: TGTGCCAGCAGCTCCGGGACTAGCGGGAGGGCCTACGGCGGGGAGCTGTTTTTT.

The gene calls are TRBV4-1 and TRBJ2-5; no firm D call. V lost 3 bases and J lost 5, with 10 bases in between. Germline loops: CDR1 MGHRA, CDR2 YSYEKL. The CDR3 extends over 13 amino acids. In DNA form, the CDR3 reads TGCGCCAGCAGCCAGGATCGTTTCGAGACCCAGTACTTC. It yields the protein CASSQDRFETQYF.

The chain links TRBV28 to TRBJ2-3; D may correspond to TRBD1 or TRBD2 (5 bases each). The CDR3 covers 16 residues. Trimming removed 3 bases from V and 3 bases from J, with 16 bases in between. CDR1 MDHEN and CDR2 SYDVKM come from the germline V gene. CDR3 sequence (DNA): TGTGCCAGCAGTTTCCCCCTTGGGGGAGCTACAGATACGCAGTATTTT. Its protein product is CASSFPLGGATDTQYF.

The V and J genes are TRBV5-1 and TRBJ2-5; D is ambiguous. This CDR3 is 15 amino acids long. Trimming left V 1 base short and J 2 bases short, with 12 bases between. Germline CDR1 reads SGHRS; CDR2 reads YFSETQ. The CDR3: CASSLMSTPQETQYF. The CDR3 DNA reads TGCGCCAGCAGCTTGATGAGCACCCCGCAAGAGACCCAGTACTTC.

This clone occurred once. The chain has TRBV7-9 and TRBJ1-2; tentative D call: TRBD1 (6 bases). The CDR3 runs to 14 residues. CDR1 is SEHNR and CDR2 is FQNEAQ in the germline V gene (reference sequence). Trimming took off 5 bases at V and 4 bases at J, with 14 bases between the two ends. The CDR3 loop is CASSPPGAGYGYTF. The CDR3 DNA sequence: TGTGCCAGCAGCCCCCCGGGGGCCGGCTATGGCTACACCTTC.

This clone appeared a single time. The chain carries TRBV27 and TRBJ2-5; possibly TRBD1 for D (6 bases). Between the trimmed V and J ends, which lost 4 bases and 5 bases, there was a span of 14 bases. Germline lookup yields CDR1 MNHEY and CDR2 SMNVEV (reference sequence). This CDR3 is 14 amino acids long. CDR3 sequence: CASSSGGPSETQYF. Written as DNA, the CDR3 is TGTGCCAGCAGTTCTGGGGGCCCTTCGGAGACCCAGTACTTC.

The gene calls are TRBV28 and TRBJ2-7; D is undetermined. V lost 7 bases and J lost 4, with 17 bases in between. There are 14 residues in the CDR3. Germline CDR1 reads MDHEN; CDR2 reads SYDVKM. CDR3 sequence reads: CASKRTHEIYEQYF. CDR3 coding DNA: TGTGCCAGCAAAAGGACCCATGAGATTTACGAGCAGTACTTC.

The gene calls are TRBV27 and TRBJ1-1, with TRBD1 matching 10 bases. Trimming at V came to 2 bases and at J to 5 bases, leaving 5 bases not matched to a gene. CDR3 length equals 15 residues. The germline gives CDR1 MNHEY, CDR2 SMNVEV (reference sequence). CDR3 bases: TGTGCCAGCAGTTTACGGACAGGGGGGGTAACTGAAGCTTTCTTT. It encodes CASSLRTGGVTEAFF.

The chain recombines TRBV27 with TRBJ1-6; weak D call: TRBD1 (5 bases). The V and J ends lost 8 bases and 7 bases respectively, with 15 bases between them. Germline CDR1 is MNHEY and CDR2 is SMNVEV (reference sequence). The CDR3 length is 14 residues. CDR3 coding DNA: TGTGCCAGCGGGCCAAGGGACGTCAATTCACCCCTCCACTTT. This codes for CASGPRDVNSPLHF.

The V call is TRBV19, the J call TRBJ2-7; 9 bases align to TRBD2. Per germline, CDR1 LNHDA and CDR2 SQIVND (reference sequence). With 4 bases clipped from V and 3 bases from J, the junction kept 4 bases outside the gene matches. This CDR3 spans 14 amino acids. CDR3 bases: TGTGCCAGTAGTACGGGACTAGCTGGCTACGAGCAGTACTTC. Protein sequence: CASSTGLAGYEQYF.

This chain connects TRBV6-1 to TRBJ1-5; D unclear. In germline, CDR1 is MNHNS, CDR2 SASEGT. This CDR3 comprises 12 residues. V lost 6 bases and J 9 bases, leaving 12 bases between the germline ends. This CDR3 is CASSPRNRPQHF. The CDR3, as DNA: TGTGCCAGCAGCCCCAGGAATAGGCCCCAGCATTTT.

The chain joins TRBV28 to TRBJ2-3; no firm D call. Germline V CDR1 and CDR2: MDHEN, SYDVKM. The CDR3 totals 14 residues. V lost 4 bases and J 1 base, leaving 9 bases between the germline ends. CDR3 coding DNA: TGTGCCAGCAGTTACCTATCGGGCACAGATACGCAGTATTTT. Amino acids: CASSYLSGTDTQYF.

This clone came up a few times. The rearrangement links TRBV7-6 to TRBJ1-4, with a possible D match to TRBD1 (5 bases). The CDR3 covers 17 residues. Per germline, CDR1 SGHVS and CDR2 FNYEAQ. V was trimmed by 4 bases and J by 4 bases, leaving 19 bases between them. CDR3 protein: CASSSTWGRPDNEKLFF. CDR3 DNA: TGTGCCAGCAGCTCCACGTGGGGCAGGCCGGATAATGAAAAACTGTTTTTT.

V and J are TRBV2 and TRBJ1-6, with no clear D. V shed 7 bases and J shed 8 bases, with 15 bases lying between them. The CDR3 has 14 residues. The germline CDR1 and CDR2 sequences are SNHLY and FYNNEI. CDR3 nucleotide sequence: TGTGCCAGCACCCGAGCGGGTACGGATTCACCCCTCCACTTT. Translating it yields CASTRAGTDSPLHF.

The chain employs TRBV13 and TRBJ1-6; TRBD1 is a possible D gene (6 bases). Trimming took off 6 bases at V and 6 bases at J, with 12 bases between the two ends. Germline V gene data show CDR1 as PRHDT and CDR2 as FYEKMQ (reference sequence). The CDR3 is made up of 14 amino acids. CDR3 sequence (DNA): TGTGCCAGCAGGCCCCGGGACATTAATTCACCCCTCCACTTT. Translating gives CASRPRDINSPLHF.

Here the CDR3 reads CASSSGTLSYNEQFF. DNA of the CDR3: TGTGCCAGCAGCTCCGGGACTCTCTCCTACAATGAGCAGTTCTTC. The J gene is TRBJ2-1, the V gene TRBV5-4, with D possibly matching TRBD2 (6 bases). In germline, CDR1 is SGHNT, CDR2 YYREEE (reference sequence). Trimming stripped 3 bases from V and 0 bases from J, with 10 bases between. The CDR3 has 15 residues.

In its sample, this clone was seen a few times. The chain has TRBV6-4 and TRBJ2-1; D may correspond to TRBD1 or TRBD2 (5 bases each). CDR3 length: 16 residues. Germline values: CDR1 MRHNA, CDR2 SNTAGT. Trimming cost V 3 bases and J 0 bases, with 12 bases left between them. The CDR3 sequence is CASSDRWGSSYNEQFF. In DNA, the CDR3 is TGTGCCAGCAGTGATCGTTGGGGGAGCTCCTACAATGAGCAGTTCTTC.

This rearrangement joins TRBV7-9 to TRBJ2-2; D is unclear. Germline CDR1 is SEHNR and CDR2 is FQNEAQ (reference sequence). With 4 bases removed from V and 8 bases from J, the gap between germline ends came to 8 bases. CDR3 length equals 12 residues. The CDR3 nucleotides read TGTGCCAGCAGCTATAATGCTGGGGAGCTGTTTTTT. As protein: CASSYNAGELFF.

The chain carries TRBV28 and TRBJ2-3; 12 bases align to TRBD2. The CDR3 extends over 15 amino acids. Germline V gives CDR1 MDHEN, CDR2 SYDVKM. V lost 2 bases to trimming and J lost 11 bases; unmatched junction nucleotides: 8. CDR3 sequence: CASSLRLAGGRGQYF. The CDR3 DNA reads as TGTGCCAGCAGTTTAAGGCTAGCGGGGGGGCGAGGGCAGTATTTT.